This passage covers 19 T cell receptor beta chains from one sample sequenced in a study of shared clonotypes between healthy human individuals. This table comes from immunoSEQ multiplex PCR, and its TCRdb copy is limited to in-frame clones, with some not included. The profile covers roughly 2,500,000 clones, with 93% appearing a single time and about 0.34% taken by the ten largest. Sequenced: naive CD4+ T cells from PBMCs. As to subset: CD45RA+ positively selected. These receptors all come from a man aged 18 to 30 in good health. Some clones in this sample may be carry-over from other donors' samples.

The chain joins TRBV5-1 to TRBJ2-2; 7 bases map to TRBD1. V gave up 0 bases and J gave up 5 bases; unmatched junction bases: 7. CDR3 length: 16 residues. CDR1 SGHRS and CDR2 YFSETQ come from the germline V gene. The CDR3 sequence is CASSLGLDRPTGELFF. CDR3 DNA sequence: TGCGCCAGCAGCTTGGGATTGGACAGGCCAACCGGGGAGCTGTTTTTT.

Comment on this clone: Other DNA sequences in the same sample also yield this CDR3. The genes are TRBV18 and TRBJ1-4, with a weak D call TRBD1 (5 bases). The V gene's germline CDR1 is KGHSH and CDR2 LQKENI. The length of the CDR3 is 15 residues. V was trimmed by 3 bases and J by 4 bases, leaving 12 bases between them. CDR3 sequence reads: CASSPPGPGNEKLFF. As DNA, the CDR3 is TGTGCCAGCTCACCCCCGGGACCGGGTAATGAAAAACTGTTTTTT. The full variable domain, with the rest looked up from reference TRBV18 and TRBJ1-4, is NAGVMQNPRHLVRRRGQEARLRCSPMKGHSHVYWYRQLPEEGLKFMVYLQKENIIDESGMPKERFSAEFPKEGPSILRIQQVVRGDSAAYFCASSPPGPGNEKLFFGSGTQLSVL.

The chain employs TRBV30 and TRBJ2-7, with D perhaps given as TRBD1 or TRBD2 (5 bases each). Trimming stripped 5 bases from V and 4 bases from J, with 12 bases between. The CDR3 is 12 amino acids. Germline CDR1 is GTSNPN and CDR2 is SVGIG (reference sequence). CDR3 protein: CAWGGKKYEQYF. As DNA, the CDR3 is TGTGCCTGGGGGGGAAAAAAATACGAGCAGTACTTC.

A word on this clone: The sample holds other DNA sequences that translate to the same CDR3. In DNA form, the CDR3 reads TGTGCCAGCAGCTTGCGGGGACAGCCCCAGCATTTT. It encodes CASSLRGQPQHF. The chain links TRBV28 to TRBJ1-5; D ambiguous. CDR3 length: 12 residues. Trimming left V 6 bases short and J 7 bases short, with 10 bases between. The germline V gene has CDR1 MDHEN and CDR2 SYDVKM.

The rearrangement links TRBV5-1 to TRBJ1-6; 10 bases match TRBD1. The germline V gene encodes CDR1 SGHRS and CDR2 YFSETQ. The CDR3 has 15 residues. V lost 0 bases, J lost 10 bases, and 4 bases stayed unmatched. The CDR3 nucleotides are TGCGCCAGCAGCTTGGAAGACAGGGGGCACTCACCCCTCCACTTT. Its translation: CASSLEDRGHSPLHF.

This clone was recorded only once. The chain links TRBV6-1 to TRBJ2-5; weak D call: TRBD1 (6 bases). The CDR3 has 15 residues. The germline CDR1 and CDR2 sequences are MNHNS and SASEGT. V was shortened by 5 bases and J by 2 bases, with 15 bases between the two germline ends. The CDR3, as DNA: TGTGCCAGCAGTCAACAGGGAGAAGGGCAAGAGACCCAGTACTTC. Protein: CASSQQGEGQETQYF.

In its sample, this clone was seen once. This rearrangement joins TRBV7-9 to TRBJ2-3, with D perhaps TRBD1 (6 bases). Trimming left V 7 bases short and J 4 bases short, with 18 bases between. Germline lookup yields CDR1 SEHNR and CDR2 FQNEAQ (reference sequence). The CDR3 extends over 15 amino acids. CDR3 sequence (DNA): TGTGCCAGCAAGATTAACAGGGCTTTGGCAGATACGCAGTATTTT. This codes for CASKINRALADTQYF.

The chain couples TRBV5-4 to TRBJ2-2, with 8 bases identical to TRBD2. After removal of 4 bases from V and 5 bases from J, the junction contained 7 bases not matched to a gene. The germline V gene encodes CDR1 SGHNT and CDR2 YYREEE (reference sequence). This CDR3 has 15 amino acids. The CDR3 DNA follows: TGTGCCAGCAGCCCGGGAGGGTTCCGGACCGGGGAGCTGTTTTTT. It encodes CASSPGGFRTGELFF.

The chain is built from TRBV10-3 and TRBJ2-5, with a possible D match to TRBD2 (5 bases). This CDR3 contains 14 residues. V lost 2 bases and J 9 bases, leaving 16 bases between the germline ends. Germline CDR1 ENHRY, CDR2 SYGVKD. This chain's CDR3 is CAISETGPQRAQYF. DNA of the CDR3: TGTGCCATCAGTGAGACGGGTCCCCAGAGGGCCCAGTACTTC.

The genes are TRBV7-8 and TRBJ2-7; the match to TRBD2 covers 13 bases. The CDR3 spans 15 residues. Germline CDR1 SGHVS, CDR2 FQNEAQ. The trim removed 5 bases at V and 6 bases at J, leaving 7 bases unmatched. Here the CDR3 DNA reads TGTGCCAGCAGCCCCCAGGGACTAGCGGGAACCGAGCAGTACTTC. Amino acid sequence: CASSPQGLAGTEQYF.

The chain couples TRBV7-9 to TRBJ2-7; weak D call: TRBD2 (6 bases). Germline V gives CDR1 SEHNR, CDR2 FQNEAQ (reference sequence). V lost 0 bases and J lost 3, with 15 bases in between. This CDR3 has 16 residues. The CDR3 sequence is CASSLARGGLGYEQYF. The CDR3 region has the DNA TGTGCCAGCAGCTTAGCTCGTGGAGGGTTGGGCTACGAGCAGTACTTC.

As regards this clone: The identical CDR3 is also encoded by other nucleotide sequences in the sample. The chain uses TRBV6-1 and TRBJ2-7; possibly TRBD1 for D (5 bases). The V gene's germline CDR1 is MNHNS and CDR2 SASEGT. The CDR3 has 12 amino acids. Between the trimmed V and J ends, which lost 2 bases and 4 bases, there was a span of 6 bases. CDR3 loop: CASSEQGYEQYF. CDR3 coding DNA: TGTGCCAGCAGTGAACAGGGTTACGAGCAGTACTTC.

The chain couples TRBV13 to TRBJ2-7; unclear D gene. V gave up 0 bases and J gave up 3 bases, with 15 bases separating them. The length of the CDR3 is 16 residues. Germline CDR1 is PRHDT and CDR2 is FYEKMQ (reference sequence). The CDR3, as DNA: TGTGCCAGCAGCTTAGGGGTGGTCCTACAGTACTACGAGCAGTACTTC. Protein sequence: CASSLGVVLQYYEQYF.

The chain links TRBV5-1 to TRBJ1-5; 12 nucleotides agree with TRBD1. The CDR3 runs to 15 residues. Germline V gene data show CDR1 as SGHRS and CDR2 as YFSETQ. V was clipped by 4 bases and J by 6 bases; unmatched bases: 5. CDR3 sequence (DNA): TGCGCCAGCAGCGCTGGGACAGGGGGCGGTCAGCCCCAGCATTTT. It translates to CASSAGTGGGQPQHF. Complete variable domain (other parts from reference TRBV5-1 and TRBJ1-5): KAGVTQTPRYLIKTRGQQVTLSCSPISGHRSVSWYQQTPGQGLQFLFEYFSETQRNKGNFPGRFSGRQFSNSRSEMNVSTLELGDSALYLCASSAGTGGGQPQHFGDGTRLSIL.

This clone occurred a few times. The chain carries TRBV6-4 and TRBJ2-7; D remains ambiguous. Germline CDR1 is MRHNA and CDR2 is SNTAGT. The CDR3 is 11 amino acids. V lost 6 bases and J 4 bases, leaving 7 bases between the germline ends. The CDR3 is CASSHWYEQYF. Written as DNA, the CDR3 is TGTGCCAGCAGCCACTGGTACGAGCAGTACTTC.

The V gene is TRBV29-1, the J gene TRBJ2-5, with D tentatively TRBD2 (6 bases). Germline CDR1 and CDR2: SQVTM and ANQGSEA. The CDR3 length is 15 residues. The V gene lost 1 base and the J gene lost 5 bases, with 17 bases spanning the gap. As DNA, the CDR3 is TGCAGCGTTGAAGGTGGTAACAGAGGAGGGGAGACCCAGTACTTC. Translated: CSVEGGNRGGETQYF.

Worth noting for this clone: Within the sample, other DNA sequences also encode this same CDR3. The chain couples TRBV28 to TRBJ1-5, with D hard to call. The CDR3 runs to 12 residues. Per the germline V gene, CDR1 is MDHEN and CDR2 is SYDVKM. Deletions cut 3 bases from V and 6 bases from J, with 6 bases between. The CDR3 sequence: CASSFGSQPQHF. The CDR3 DNA is TGTGCCAGCAGTTTCGGTAGTCAGCCCCAGCATTTT. Looking up the rest from reference TRBV28 and TRBJ1-5 gives the full variable domain: DVKVTQSSRYLVKRTGEKVFLECVQDMDHENMFWYRQDPGLGLRLIYFSYDVKMKEKGDIPEGYSVSREKKERFSLILESASTNQTSMYLCASSFGSQPQHFGDGTRLSIL.

The genes are TRBV5-1 and TRBJ2-5; either TRBD1 or TRBD2 may fit D (6 bases each). The CDR3 is 14 residues long. Germline values: CDR1 SGHRS, CDR2 YFSETQ. V was cut by 2 bases and J by 7 bases, with 15 bases left in between. The CDR3 DNA reads as TGCGCCAGCAGCTTTGGGGGCAGGGAGGCGACCCAGTACTTC. Protein sequence: CASSFGGREATQYF.

The gene calls are TRBV10-2 and TRBJ1-6, with a weak D call TRBD1 (5 bases). The V gene's germline CDR1 is WSHSY and CDR2 SAAADI. Trimming cost V 8 bases and J 0 bases, with 17 bases left between them. The CDR3 is made up of 17 amino acids. The CDR3 is CASLGTYLSSYNSPLHF. CDR3 DNA: TGCGCCAGCTTGGGGACCTACCTAAGCTCCTATAATTCACCCCTCCACTTT.